The entry below gives a single T cell receptor (beta chain) sequence along with its context. The antigen is undetermined. These data are taken from a study of spatial heterogeneity in lung cancer. Across the whole study: Consistently, beta-chain sequences turned up in larger numbers than alpha-chain sequences did. Raw sequencing reads included, on average, more than eight appearances of each unique TCR and UMI combination. General study points: Resection saw ubiquitous expanded tumor TCRs appear in blood more than follow-up did.

V was pared by 4 bases and J by 7 bases, with 4 bases of the junction left unmatched. Germline V gene data show CDR1 as DFQATT and CDR2 as SNEGSKA (reference sequence). CDR3 size: 13 residues. One entry per CDR3 protein results from TCRdb running MiXCR on the 5' RACE reads. The sample carries about 90,000 distinct CDR3 sequences, around 10% recorded once. The time point denotes: sample taken at primary tumor resection. Tumor, nontumor lung or frozen PBMC supplied whole RNA that was sequenced unsorted. Samples were donated by 72 untreated early-stage non-small cell lung cancer patients. The V call is TRBV20-1, the J call TRBJ1-6; 7 bases map to TRBD1. This receptor was identified in a male donor with early-stage non-small cell lung cancer. This specimen was PBMCs, taken at surgery. The DNA of the CDR3 is TGCAGTGCTATCGCACAGGGGAATTCACCCCTCCACTTT. Its translation: CSAIAQGNSPLHF.